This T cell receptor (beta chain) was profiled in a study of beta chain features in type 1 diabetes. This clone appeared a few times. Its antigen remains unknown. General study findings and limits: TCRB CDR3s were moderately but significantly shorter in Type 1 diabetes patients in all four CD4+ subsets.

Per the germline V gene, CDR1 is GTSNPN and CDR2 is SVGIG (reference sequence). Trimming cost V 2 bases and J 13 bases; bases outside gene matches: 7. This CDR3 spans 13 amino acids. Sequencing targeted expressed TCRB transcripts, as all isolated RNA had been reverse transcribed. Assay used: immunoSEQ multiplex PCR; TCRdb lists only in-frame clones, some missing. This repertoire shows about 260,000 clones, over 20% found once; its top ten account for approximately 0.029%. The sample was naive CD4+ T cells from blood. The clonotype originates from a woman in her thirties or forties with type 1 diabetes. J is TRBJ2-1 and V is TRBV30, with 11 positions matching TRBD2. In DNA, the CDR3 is TGTGCCTGGAGTTTAGCGGGAGGGCCTCACCAGTTCTTC. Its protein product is CAWSLAGGPHQFF.